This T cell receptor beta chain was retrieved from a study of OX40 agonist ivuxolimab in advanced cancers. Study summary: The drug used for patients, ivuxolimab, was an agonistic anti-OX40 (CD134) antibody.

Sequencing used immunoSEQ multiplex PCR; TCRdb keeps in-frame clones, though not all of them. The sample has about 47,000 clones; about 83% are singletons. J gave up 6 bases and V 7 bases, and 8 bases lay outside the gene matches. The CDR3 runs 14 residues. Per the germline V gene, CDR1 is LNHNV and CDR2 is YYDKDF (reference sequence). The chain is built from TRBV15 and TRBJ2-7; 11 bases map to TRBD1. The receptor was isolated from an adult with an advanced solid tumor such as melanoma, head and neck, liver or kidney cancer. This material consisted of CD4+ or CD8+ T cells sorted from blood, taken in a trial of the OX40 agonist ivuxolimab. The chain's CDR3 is CATKMGQGGLEQYF. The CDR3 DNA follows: TGTGCCACCAAGATGGGACAGGGGGGGCTCGAGCAGTACTTC.